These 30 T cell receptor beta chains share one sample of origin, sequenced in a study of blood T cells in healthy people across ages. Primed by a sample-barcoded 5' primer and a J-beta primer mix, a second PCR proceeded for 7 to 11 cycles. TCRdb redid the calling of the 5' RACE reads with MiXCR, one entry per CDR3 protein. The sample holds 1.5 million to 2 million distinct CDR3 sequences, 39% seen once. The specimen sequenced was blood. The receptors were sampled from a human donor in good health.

The CDR3 reads CASTITGTVKQPQHF. The CDR3 DNA follows: TGTGCCAGCACTATCACCGGCACAGTGAAACAGCCCCAGCATTTT. The chain joins TRBV28 to TRBJ1-5; unclear D gene. The V end lost 7 bases, the J end lost 7 bases, and 20 bases lay between the germline ends. Germline values: CDR1 MDHEN, CDR2 SYDVKM. The CDR3 is made up of 15 amino acids.

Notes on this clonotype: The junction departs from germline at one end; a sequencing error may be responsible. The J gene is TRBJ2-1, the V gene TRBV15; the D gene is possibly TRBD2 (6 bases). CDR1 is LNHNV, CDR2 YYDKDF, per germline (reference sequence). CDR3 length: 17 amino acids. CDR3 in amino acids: CATNRDRRDLLSNEQFF. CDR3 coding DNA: TGTGCCACCAACAGAGATAGGCGGGACTTATTATCCAATGAGCAGTTCTTC.

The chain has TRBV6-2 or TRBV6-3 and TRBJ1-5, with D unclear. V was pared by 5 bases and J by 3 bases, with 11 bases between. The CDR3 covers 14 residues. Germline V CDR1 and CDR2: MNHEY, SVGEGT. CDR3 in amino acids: CASSHDGSNQPQHF. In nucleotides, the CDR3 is TGTGCCAGCAGTCATGACGGATCCAATCAGCCCCAGCATTTT.

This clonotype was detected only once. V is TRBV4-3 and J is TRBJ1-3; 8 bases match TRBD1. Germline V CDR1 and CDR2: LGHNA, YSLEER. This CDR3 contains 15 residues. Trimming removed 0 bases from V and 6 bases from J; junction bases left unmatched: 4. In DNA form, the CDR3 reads TGCGCCAGCAGCCAAGACGGCAGGGGGCCAAACACCATATATTTT. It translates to CASSQDGRGPNTIYF.

CDR3 residues: CASSVAGVSYNEQFF. Written as DNA, the CDR3 is TGTGCCAGCAGCGTAGCAGGGGTCTCCTACAATGAGCAGTTCTTC. The chain recombines TRBV9 with TRBJ2-1; D perhaps matches TRBD1 (6 bases). CDR1 and CDR2 from the germline V gene are SGDLS and YYNGEE. V lost 0 bases to trimming and J lost 0 bases, with 7 bases between them. There are 15 residues in the CDR3.

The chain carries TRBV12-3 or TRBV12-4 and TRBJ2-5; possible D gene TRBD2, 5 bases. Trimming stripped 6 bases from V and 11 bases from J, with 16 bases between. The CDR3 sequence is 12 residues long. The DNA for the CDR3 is TGTGCCAGCAGGGTACTAGGCCAGCGGCAGTACTTC. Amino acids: CASRVLGQRQYF.

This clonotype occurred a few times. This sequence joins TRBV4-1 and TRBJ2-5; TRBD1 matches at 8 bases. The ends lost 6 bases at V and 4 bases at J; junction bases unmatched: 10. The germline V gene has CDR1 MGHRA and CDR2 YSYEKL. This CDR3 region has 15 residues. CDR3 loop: CASRFTGGGGETQYF. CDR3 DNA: TGCGCCAGCAGATTCACAGGGGGAGGCGGAGAGACCCAGTACTTC.

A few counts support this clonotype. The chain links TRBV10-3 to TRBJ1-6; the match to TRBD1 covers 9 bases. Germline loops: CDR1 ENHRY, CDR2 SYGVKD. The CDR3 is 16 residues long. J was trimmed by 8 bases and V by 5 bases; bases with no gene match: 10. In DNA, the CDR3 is TGTGCCATCAGTATGGACAGGGGTCGGGGGGATTCACCCCTCCACTTT. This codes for CAISMDRGRGDSPLHF.

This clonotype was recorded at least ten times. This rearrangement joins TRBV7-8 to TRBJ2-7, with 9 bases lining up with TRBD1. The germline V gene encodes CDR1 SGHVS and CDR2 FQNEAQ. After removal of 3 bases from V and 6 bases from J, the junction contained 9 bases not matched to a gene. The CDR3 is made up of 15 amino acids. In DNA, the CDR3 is TGTGCCAGCAGCTTCGTCCCCGGGACAGGGATCGAGCAGTACTTC. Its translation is CASSFVPGTGIEQYF.

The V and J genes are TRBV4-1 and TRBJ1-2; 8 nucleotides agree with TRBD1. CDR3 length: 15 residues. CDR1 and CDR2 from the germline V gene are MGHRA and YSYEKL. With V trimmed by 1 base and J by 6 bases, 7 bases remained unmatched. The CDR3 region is CASSQVSGGDDGYTF. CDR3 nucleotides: TGCGCCAGCAGCCAAGTGTCAGGGGGCGACGATGGCTACACCTTC.

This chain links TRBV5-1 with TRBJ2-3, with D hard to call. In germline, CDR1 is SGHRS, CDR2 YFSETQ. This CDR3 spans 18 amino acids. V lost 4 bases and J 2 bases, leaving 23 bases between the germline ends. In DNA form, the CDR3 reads TGCGCCAGCAGCCTTACGATCAAGACACCGAGACCCACAGATACGCAGTATTTT. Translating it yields CASSLTIKTPRPTDTQYF.

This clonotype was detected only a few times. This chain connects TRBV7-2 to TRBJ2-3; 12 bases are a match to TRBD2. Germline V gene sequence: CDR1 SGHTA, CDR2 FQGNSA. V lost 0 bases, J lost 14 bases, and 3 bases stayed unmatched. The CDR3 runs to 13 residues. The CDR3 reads CASSLAGTSGLYF. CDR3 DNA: TGTGCCAGCAGCTTAGCCGGGACTAGCGGGTTGTATTTT. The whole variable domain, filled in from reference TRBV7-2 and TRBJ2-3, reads GAGVSQSPSNKVTEKGKDVELRCDPISGHTALYWYRQSLGQGLEFLIYFQGNSAPDKSGLPSDRFSAERTGGSVSTLTIQRTQQEDSAVYLCASSLAGTSGLYFGPGTRLTVL.

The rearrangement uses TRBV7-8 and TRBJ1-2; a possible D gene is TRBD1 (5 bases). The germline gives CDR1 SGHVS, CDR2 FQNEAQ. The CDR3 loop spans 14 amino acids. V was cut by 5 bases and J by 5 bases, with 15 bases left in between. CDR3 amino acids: CASSQERQTYGYTF. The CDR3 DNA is TGTGCCAGCAGCCAGGAAAGACAGACTTATGGCTACACCTTC. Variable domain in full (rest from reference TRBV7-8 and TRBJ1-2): GAGVSQSPRYKVAKRGQDVALRCDPISGHVSLFWYQQALGQGPEFLTYFQNEAQLDKSGLPSDRFFAERPEGSVSTLKIQRTQQEDSAVYLCASSQERQTYGYTFGSGTRLTVV.

The CDR3 nucleotides are TGTGCCAGCAGCCGTGAGGGGGGCTGGTATAATTCACCCCTCCACTTT. Protein: CASSREGGWYNSPLHF. The rearrangement links TRBV6-5 to TRBJ1-6; D perhaps matches TRBD1 (6 bases). V was pared by 6 bases and J by 4 bases, with 16 bases between. Germline V gives CDR1 MNHEY, CDR2 SVGAGI. The CDR3 is 16 residues long.

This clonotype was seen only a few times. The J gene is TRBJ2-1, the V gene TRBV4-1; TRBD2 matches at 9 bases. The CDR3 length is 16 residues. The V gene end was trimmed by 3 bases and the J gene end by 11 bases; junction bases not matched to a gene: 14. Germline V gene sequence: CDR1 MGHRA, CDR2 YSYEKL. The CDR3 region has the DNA TGCGCCAGCAGCCATCAGCGGGGGGCCCAATTTAGAAAGCAGTTCTTC. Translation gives CASSHQRGAQFRKQFF.

CDR3 nucleotides: TGTGCCAGCAGCGTAGGGGGGGTAGCGGGGGGCCCCCAAGAGACCCAGTACTTC. Translation: CASSVGGVAGGPQETQYF. The chain uses TRBV9 and TRBJ2-5, with 10 bases identical to TRBD2. Trimming cost V 0 bases and J 1 base; bases outside gene matches: 9. This CDR3 contains 18 residues. In germline, CDR1 is SGDLS, CDR2 YYNGEE.

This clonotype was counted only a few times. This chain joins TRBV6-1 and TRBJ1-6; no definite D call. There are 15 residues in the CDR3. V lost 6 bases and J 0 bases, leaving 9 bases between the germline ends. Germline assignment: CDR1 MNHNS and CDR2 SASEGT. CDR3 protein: CASREQSSYNSPLHF. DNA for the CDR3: TGTGCCAGCAGGGAACAGAGCTCCTATAATTCACCCCTCCACTTT.

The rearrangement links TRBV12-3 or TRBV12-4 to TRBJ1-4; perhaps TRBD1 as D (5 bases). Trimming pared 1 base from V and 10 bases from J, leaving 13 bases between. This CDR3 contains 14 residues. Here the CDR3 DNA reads TGTGCCAGCAGTTTAGGGGAGATTGGGGCAAAACTGTTTTTT. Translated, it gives CASSLGEIGAKLFF.

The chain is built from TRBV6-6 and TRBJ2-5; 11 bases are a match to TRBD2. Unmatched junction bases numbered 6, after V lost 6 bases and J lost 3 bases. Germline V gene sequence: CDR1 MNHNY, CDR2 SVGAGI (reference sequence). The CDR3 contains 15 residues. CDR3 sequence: CASRAGTSGKETQYF. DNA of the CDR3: TGTGCCAGCAGAGCCGGGACTAGCGGTAAAGAGACCCAGTACTTC.

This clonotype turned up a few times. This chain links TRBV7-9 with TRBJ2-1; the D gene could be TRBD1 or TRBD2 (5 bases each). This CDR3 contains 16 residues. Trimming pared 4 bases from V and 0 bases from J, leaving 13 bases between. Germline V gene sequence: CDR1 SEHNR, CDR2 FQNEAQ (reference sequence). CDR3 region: CASSSADTSSYNEQFF. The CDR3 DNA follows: TGTGCCAGCAGCTCGGCGGACACTAGCTCCTACAATGAGCAGTTCTTC.

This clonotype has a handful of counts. As DNA, the CDR3 is TGTGCCAGCAGTTACGGGCCGGGGGCGTACGAGCAGTACTTC. As protein: CASSYGPGAYEQYF. The J gene is TRBJ2-7, the V gene TRBV6-6; D is tentatively TRBD1 or TRBD2 (6 bases each). The V end was cut by 2 bases, the J end by 4 bases, with 12 bases between. The CDR3 is 14 residues long. The germline gives CDR1 MNHNY, CDR2 SVGAGI (reference sequence).

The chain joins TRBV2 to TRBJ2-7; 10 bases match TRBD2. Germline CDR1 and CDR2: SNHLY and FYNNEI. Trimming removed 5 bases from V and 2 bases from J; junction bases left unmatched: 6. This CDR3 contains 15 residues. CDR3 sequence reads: CASSSSGGAPYEQYF. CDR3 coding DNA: TGTGCCAGCAGTTCGAGCGGGGGGGCTCCCTACGAGCAGTACTTC. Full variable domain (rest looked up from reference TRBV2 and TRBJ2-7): EPEVTQTPSHQVTQMGQEVILRCVPISNHLYFYWYRQILGQKVEFLVSFYNNEISEKSEIFDDQFSVERPDGSNFTLKIRSTKLEDSAMYFCASSSSGGAPYEQYFGPGTRLTVT.

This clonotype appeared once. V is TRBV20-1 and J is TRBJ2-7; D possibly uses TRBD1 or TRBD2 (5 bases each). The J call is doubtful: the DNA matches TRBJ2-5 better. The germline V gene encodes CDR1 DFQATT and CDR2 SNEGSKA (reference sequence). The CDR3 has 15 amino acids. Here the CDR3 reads CSAKNRDPRKETQYF. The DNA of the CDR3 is TGCAGTGCTAAGAACCGGGACCCTAGAAAAGAGACCCAGTACTTC.

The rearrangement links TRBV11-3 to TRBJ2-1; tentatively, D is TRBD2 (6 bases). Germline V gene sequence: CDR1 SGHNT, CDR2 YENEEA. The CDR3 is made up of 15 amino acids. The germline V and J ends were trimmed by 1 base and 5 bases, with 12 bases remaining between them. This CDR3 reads CASSLVGGSHNEQFF. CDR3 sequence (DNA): TGTGCCAGCAGCTTAGTTGGGGGGAGCCACAATGAGCAGTTCTTC.

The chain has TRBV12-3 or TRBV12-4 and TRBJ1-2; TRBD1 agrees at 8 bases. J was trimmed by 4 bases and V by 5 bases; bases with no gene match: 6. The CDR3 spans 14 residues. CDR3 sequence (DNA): TGTGCCAGCAGTATAACAGGGGGTGGCTATGGCTACACCTTC. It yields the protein CASSITGGGYGYTF.

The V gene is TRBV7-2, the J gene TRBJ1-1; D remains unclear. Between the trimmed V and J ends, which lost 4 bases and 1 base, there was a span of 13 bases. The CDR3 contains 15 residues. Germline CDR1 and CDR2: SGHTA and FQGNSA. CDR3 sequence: CASSSRAGPNTEAFF. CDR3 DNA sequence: TGTGCCAGCAGCTCACGGGCCGGACCGAACACTGAAGCTTTCTTT. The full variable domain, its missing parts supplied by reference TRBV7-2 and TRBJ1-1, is GAGVSQSPSNKVTEKGKDVELRCDPISGHTALYWYRQSLGQGLEFLIYFQGNSAPDKSGLPSDRFSAERTGGSVSTLTIQRTQQEDSAVYLCASSSRAGPNTEAFFGQGTRLTVV.

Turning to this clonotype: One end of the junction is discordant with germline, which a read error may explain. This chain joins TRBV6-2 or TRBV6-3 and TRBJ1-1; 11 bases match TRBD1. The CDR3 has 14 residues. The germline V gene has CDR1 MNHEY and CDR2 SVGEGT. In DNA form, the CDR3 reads TGTGCCGGCAGTTTCGGGACAGGGGGCACTGAAGCTTTCTTT. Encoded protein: CAGSFGTGGTEAFF.

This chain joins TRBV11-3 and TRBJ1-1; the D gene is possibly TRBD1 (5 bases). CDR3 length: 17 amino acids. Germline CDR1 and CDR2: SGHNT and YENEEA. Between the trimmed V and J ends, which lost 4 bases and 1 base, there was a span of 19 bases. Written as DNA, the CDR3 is TGTGCCAGCAGCTCCGGAGGGGTCGGGGCTTCGAACACTGAAGCTTTCTTT. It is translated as CASSSGGVGASNTEAFF.

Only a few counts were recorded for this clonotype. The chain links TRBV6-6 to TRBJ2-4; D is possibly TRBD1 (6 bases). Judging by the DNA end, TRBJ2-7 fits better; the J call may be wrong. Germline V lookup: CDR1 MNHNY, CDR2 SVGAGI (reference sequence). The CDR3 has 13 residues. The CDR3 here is CASSHRESREQYF. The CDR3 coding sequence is TGTGCCAGCAGCCACAGGGAGAGTCGCGAGCAGTACTTC.

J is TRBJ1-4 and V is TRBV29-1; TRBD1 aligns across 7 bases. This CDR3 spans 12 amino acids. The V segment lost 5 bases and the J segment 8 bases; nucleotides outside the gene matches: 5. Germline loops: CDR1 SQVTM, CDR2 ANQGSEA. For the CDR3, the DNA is TGCAGCGTTCGGGACAGTTGGGAAAAACTGTTTTTT. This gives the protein CSVRDSWEKLFF.